Listed below are T cell receptor beta chains from one sample, sequenced in a study of cytomegalovirus exposure and HLA in healthy donors. The assay was immunoSEQ multiplex PCR, and TCRdb's table has in-frame clones only and misses some. With roughly 190,000 clones in the sample, the ten largest clones hold about 0.81%. The specimen sequenced was PBMCs. Receptors were obtained from a woman between 18 and 29 years old in good health and CMV-seropositive. Both conserved end residues are part of each CDR3. A D gene is named only where the DNA matches it firmly.

v_call	d_call	j_call	cdr3_nt	cdr3_aa
TRBV15	-	TRBJ1-1	TGTGCCACCAGCAGAGGGGACACAGAAGCTTTCTTT	CATSRGDTEAFF
TRBV19	TRBD1	TRBJ1-2	TGTGCCAGTAGTTGGGACAGGGGATATGGCTACACCTTC	CASSWDRGYGYTF
TRBV19	TRBD1	TRBJ1-2	TGTGCCAGTAGTATAGACACTACAGGGGTTTTCGGCTACACCTTC	CASSIDTTGVFGYTF
TRBV6-5	TRBD2	TRBJ2-1	TGTGCCAGCAGGGCTACTAGCGGGACCAACAATGAGCAGTTCTTC	CASRATSGTNNEQFF
TRBV18	-	TRBJ2-7	TGTGCCAGCTCACGGGCGGGGTACGAGCAGTACTTC	CASSRAGYEQYF
TRBV7-9	-	TRBJ2-7	TGTGCCAGCAGCGCGATAGCTGGCGAGCAGTACTTC	CASSAIAGEQYF
TRBV7-9	-	TRBJ1-1	TGTGCCAGCAGCTTAATTAATCGACAGGCTAAATTGACTGAAGCTTTCTTT	CASSLINRQAKLTEAFF
TRBV4-1	-	TRBJ2-7	TGCGCCAGCAGCGTTCCCGGGTTCCAGAACGAGCAGTACTTC	CASSVPGFQNEQYF
TRBV20-1	-	TRBJ1-1	TGCAGTGCTCCAGGGAACACTGAAGCTTTCTTT	CSAPGNTEAFF
TRBV11-1	TRBD1	TRBJ2-7	TGTGCCAGCAGCTTACCTATCTACAGGGGGCCCTACGAGCAGTACTTC	CASSLPIYRGPYEQYF
TRBV15	-	TRBJ2-5	TGTGCCACCAGCAGAGATATACCCCGGGAGACCCAGTACTTC	CATSRDIPRETQYF
TRBV6-6	-	TRBJ1-2	TGTGCCAGCAGCCAACAGGGCAACTATGGCTACACCTTC	CASSQQGNYGYTF
TRBV19	-	TRBJ1-5	TGTGCCAGTGGCCTCTCAATGGCGGGGCAGCCCCAGCATTTT	CASGLSMAGQPQHF
TRBV30	TRBD1	TRBJ2-7	TGTGCCTGGAGTGTATGGACAGGGGGTTCCTACGAGCAGTACTTC	CAWSVWTGGSYEQYF
TRBV19	TRBD2	TRBJ2-1	TGTGCCAGTAGTGTGACTAGCGGCAACAATGAGCAGTTCTTC	CASSVTSGNNEQFF
TRBV30	-	TRBJ1-1	TGTGCCTGGAGTGTACGTGCGGTGGTGTTAATCGCTGAAGCTTTCTTT	CAWSVRAVVLIAEAFF
TRBV7-8	TRBD2	TRBJ2-1	TGTGCCAGCACCCCAAGGTTCCCTAGCGGCGCTAACAATGAGCAGTTCTTC	CASTPRFPSGANNEQFF
TRBV10-1	TRBD2	TRBJ2-2	TGCGCCAGCAGTCGAATTGGGCAGGGAGGGGCCGGGGAGCTGTTTTTT	CASSRIGQGGAGELFF
TRBV5-1	TRBD2	TRBJ2-3	TGCGCCAGCAGCTTGGCAGGGGGTCTAGCGGGAGGAGATACGCAGTATTTT	CASSLAGGLAGGDTQYF
TRBV2	-	TRBJ1-5	TGTGCCAGCAGTTCGTATAGCAATCAGCCCCAGCATTTT	CASSSYSNQPQHF
TRBV9	-	TRBJ2-5	TGTGCCAGCAGTAGAGGGGAGACCCAGTACTTC	CASSRGETQYF
TRBV11-2	-	TRBJ2-5	TGTGCCAGCAGCCGAGGGTCCCAAGAGACCCAGTACTTC	CASSRGSQETQYF
TRBV25-1	-	TRBJ1-2	TGTGCCAGCAGTGAACGCCTCCGGGATGGCTACACCTTC	CASSERLRDGYTF
TRBV5-1	-	TRBJ2-7	TGCGCCAGCAGCTTCCCCGAGGGAAACGAGCAGTACTTC	CASSFPEGNEQYF
TRBV13	TRBD1	TRBJ2-1	TGTGCCAGCAGCGCGACCGACAGGGCCCGTGAGCAGTTCTTC	CASSATDRAREQFF
TRBV2	-	TRBJ2-1	TGTGCCAGCGGGCGGGGAGATTACAATGAGCAGTTCTTC	CASGRGDYNEQFF
TRBV5-1	TRBD2	TRBJ2-1	TGCGCCAGCAGCCTAGGGACTAGACCCTCGGGTGAGCAGTTCTTC	CASSLGTRPSGEQFF
TRBV10-2	TRBD1	TRBJ2-7	TGCGCCAGCAGTGAGTCGGAGACAGGGATAACCTACGAGCAGTACTTC	CASSESETGITYEQYF
TRBV5-1	-	TRBJ2-3	TGCGCCAGCAGCTTGGGAGCTTCCGAGAGCACAGATACGCAGTATTTT	CASSLGASESTDTQYF
TRBV7-6	TRBD2	TRBJ2-1	TGTGCCAGCAGCTCCGGACTAGCGGGAGAATCCTACAATGAGCAGTTCTTC	CASSSGLAGESYNEQFF
TRBV10-3	TRBD1	TRBJ1-4	TGTGCCATCAGAGACAGGGGGGATGAAAAACTGTTTTTT	CAIRDRGDEKLFF
TRBV11-2	-	TRBJ1-4	TGTGCCAGCAGCGCAGGGAGGTTGGGTGAAAAACTGTTTTTT	CASSAGRLGEKLFF
TRBV2	TRBD2	TRBJ2-6	TGTGCCAGCAGTGAAGCTAGGCGGGGGGGGAGGGCCAACGTCCTGACTTTC	CASSEARRGGRANVLTF
TRBV5-4	TRBD1	TRBJ2-3	TGTGCCAGCAGCCGGACAGGGAGCACAGATACGCAGTATTTT	CASSRTGSTDTQYF
TRBV5-5	-	TRBJ1-1	TGTGCCAGCAGCATTGGTTTAGGGGCCGCCGAAGCTTTCTTT	CASSIGLGAAEAFF
TRBV19	TRBD2	TRBJ2-5	TGTGCCAGTAGTATATCCTCAACTAGCGGGAGGGAGGAGACCCAGTACTTC	CASSISSTSGREETQYF
TRBV7-8	-	TRBJ2-1	TGTGCCAGCAGCTTAGCGGCGGGCGATTTCAGGGGACAGTTCTTC	CASSLAAGDFRGQFF
TRBV6-6	-	TRBJ1-2	TGTGCCAGCAGTCCCACCCCGGCGGCGGGTGGGGGCTACACCTTC	CASSPTPAAGGGYTF
TRBV11-3	TRBD2	TRBJ2-1	TGTGCCAGCAGCCCGTCCCCTTGGGCGGGGGGAAATGAGCAGTTCTTC	CASSPSPWAGGNEQFF
TRBV29-1	-	TRBJ2-1	TGCAGCGTTGAAAGGCTAGGTAATGAGCAGTTCTTC	CSVERLGNEQFF
TRBV7-8	-	TRBJ1-1	TGTGCCAGCAGCCCTAAGCTCCCGACAAGTGAAGCTTTCTTT	CASSPKLPTSEAFF
TRBV5-1	-	TRBJ2-7	TGCGCCAGCAGTCGAAGGAGCTCCTACGAGCAGTACTTC	CASSRRSSYEQYF
TRBV15	TRBD1	TRBJ1-1	TGTGCCACCAGCAGAGCTTGGGACAGTGAAGCTTTCTTT	CATSRAWDSEAFF
TRBV2	-	TRBJ2-2	TGTGCCAGCAGATTTACGAACACCGGGGAGCTGTTTTTT	CASRFTNTGELFF
TRBV7-2	TRBD1	TRBJ2-5	TGTGCCAGCAGCTTAGGCGGTCTGGAATCGGACAGGGGGCGAGAGACCCAGTACTTC	CASSLGGLESDRGRETQYF
TRBV2	-	TRBJ1-3	TGTGCCAGCAGGAAACACCCAGGCGTAGGAAACACCATATATTTT	CASRKHPGVGNTIYF
TRBV27	TRBD1	TRBJ1-2	TGTGCCAGCAGTACCCGGGACAGAGCTTTTACGTACACCTTC	CASSTRDRAFTYTF
TRBV5-5	-	TRBJ1-5	TGTGCCAGCAGCCCCTCTTCCAGGGGCGTAGGCAATCAGCCCCAGCATTTT	CASSPSSRGVGNQPQHF
TRBV5-1	TRBD2	TRBJ2-7	TGCGCCAGCAGCTTGGGTAGCGGGGGAACCTACGAGCAGTACTTC	CASSLGSGGTYEQYF
TRBV30	-	TRBJ1-1	TGTGCCTGGAGTTCCGGGACTGAAGCTTTCTTT	CAWSSGTEAFF